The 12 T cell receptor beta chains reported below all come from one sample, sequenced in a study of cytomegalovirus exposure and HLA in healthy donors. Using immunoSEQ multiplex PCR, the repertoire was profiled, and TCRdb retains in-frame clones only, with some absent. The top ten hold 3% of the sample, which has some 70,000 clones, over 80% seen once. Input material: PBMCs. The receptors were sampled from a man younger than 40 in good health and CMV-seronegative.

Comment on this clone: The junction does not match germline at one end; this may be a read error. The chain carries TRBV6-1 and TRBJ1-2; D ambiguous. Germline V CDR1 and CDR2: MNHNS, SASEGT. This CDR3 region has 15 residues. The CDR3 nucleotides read TGTGCCAGCAGCGAAGGACTCTATTCTGTCCATGGCTACACCTTC. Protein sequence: CASSEGLYSVHGYTF.

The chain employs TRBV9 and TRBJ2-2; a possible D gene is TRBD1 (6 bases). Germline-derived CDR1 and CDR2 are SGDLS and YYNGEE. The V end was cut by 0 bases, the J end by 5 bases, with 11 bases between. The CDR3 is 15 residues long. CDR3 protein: CASSVGQGLTGELFF. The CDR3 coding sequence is TGTGCCAGCAGCGTAGGGCAGGGGCTAACCGGGGAGCTGTTTTTT.

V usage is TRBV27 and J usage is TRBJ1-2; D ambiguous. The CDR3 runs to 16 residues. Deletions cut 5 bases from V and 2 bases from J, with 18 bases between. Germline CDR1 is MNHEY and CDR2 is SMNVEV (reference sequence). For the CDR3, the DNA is TGTGCCAGCAGTCCGGACGGGATGACCCGAAACTATGGCTACACCTTC. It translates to CASSPDGMTRNYGYTF.

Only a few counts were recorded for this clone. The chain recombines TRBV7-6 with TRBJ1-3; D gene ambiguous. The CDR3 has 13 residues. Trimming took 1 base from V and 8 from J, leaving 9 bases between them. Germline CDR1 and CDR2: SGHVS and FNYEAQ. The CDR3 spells CASSLGWGDTIYF. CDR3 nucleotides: TGTGCCAGCAGCTTAGGATGGGGAGACACCATATATTTT.

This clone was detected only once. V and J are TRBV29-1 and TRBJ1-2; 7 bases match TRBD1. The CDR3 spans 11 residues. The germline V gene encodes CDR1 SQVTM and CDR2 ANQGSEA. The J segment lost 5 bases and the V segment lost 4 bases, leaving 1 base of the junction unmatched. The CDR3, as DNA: TGCAGCGTTGGACAGGGTTATGGCTACACCTTC. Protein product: CSVGQGYGYTF.

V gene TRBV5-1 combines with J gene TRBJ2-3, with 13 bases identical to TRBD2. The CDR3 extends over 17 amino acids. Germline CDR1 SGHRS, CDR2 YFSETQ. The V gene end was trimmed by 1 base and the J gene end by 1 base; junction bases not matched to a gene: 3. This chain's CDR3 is CASSLLGLAGGTDTQYF. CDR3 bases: TGCGCCAGCAGCTTGCTCGGACTAGCGGGGGGCACAGATACGCAGTATTTT. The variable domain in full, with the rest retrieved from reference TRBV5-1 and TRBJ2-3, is KAGVTQTPRYLIKTRGQQVTLSCSPISGHRSVSWYQQTPGQGLQFLFEYFSETQRNKGNFPGRFSGRQFSNSRSEMNVSTLELGDSALYLCASSLLGLAGGTDTQYFGPGTRLTVL.

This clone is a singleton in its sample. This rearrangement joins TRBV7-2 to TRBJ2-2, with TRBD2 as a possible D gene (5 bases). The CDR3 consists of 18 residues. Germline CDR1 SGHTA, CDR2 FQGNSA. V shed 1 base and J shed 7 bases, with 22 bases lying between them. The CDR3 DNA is TGTGCCAGCAGCTTAGTTATAGGTGGAGGACCGGCGGGCGGGGAGCTGTTTTTT. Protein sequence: CASSLVIGGGPAGGELFF.

In DNA form, the CDR3 reads TGTGCCAGCAGCTCAGACCCTGGGGCTTATCGGGAGACCCAGTACTTC. Encoded protein: CASSSDPGAYRETQYF. The chain links TRBV4-2 to TRBJ2-5, with D perhaps TRBD1 (5 bases). The CDR3 length is 16 residues. CDR1 LGHNA and CDR2 YNFKEQ come from the germline V gene. Deletions cut 5 bases from V and 5 bases from J, with 21 bases between.

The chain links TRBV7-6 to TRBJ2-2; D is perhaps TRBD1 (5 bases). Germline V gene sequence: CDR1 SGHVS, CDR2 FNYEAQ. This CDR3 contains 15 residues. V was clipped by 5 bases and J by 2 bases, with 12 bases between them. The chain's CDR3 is CASSSRVANTGELFF. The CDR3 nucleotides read TGTGCCAGCAGCAGCAGGGTAGCCAACACCGGGGAGCTGTTTTTT.

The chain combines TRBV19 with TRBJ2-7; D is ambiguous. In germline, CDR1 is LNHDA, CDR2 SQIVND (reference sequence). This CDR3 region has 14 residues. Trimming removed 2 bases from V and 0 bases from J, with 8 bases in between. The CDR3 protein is CASSITGNSYEQYF. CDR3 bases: TGTGCCAGTAGTATAACGGGTAACTCCTACGAGCAGTACTTC. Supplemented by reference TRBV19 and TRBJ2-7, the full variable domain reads DGGITQSPKYLFRKEGQNVTLSCEQNLNHDAMYWYRQDPGQGLRLIYYSQIVNDFQKGDIAEGYSVSREKKESFPLTVTSAQKNPTAFYLCASSITGNSYEQYFGPGTRLTVT.

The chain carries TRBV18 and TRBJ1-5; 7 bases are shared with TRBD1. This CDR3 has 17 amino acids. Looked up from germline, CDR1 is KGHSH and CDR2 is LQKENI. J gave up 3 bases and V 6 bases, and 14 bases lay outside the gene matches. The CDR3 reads CASSPTGGGASNQPQHF. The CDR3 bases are TGTGCCAGCTCGCCCACTGGAGGGGGCGCGTCCAATCAGCCCCAGCATTTT.

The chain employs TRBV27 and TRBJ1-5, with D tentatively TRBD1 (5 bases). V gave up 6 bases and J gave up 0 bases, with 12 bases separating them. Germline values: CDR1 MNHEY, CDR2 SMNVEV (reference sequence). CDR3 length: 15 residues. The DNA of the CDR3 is TGTGCCAGCAGCTGGGGGGGGAATAGCAATCAGCCCCAGCATTTT. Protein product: CASSWGGNSNQPQHF.